These 20 T cell receptor beta chains originate from one sample sequenced in a study of low-dose radiotherapy and immunotherapy resistance in tumors. First-strand cDNA used TRAV- and TRBV-specific primers, covering alpha and beta chains. TCRs were amplified for roughly 22 PCR cycles with a constant-region primer and V-primer adapter. Each CDR3 protein gets one entry after TCRdb re-called the reads with MiXCR. The sample carries tens of thousands of distinct CDR3 sequences, 15% to 20% recorded once. The time point was: after trial treatment. Treatment given: LDRT plus nivolumab, ipilimumab, low-dose cyclophosphamide and aspirin (RACIN trial). The sequences come from PBMCs, collected after low-dose radiotherapy plus immunotherapy. The receptors shown here come from a male donor with prostate cancer.

This clonotype was found many times. CDR3 DNA sequence: TGTGCCAGCAGCTTAGCCTCACTAGCGGGAGGGCTTACGCAGTATTTT. Translation gives CASSLASLAGGLTQYF. The chain is built from TRBV7-8 and TRBJ2-3; TRBD2 aligns across 13 bases. The germline V gene has CDR1 SGHVS and CDR2 FQNEAQ. The CDR3 loop spans 16 amino acids. The V segment lost 0 bases and the J segment 8 bases; nucleotides outside the gene matches: 5.

In its sample, this clonotype was seen many times. The chain has TRBV18 and TRBJ2-5; TRBD2 is a possible D gene (6 bases). The CDR3 is made up of 13 amino acids. Germline V gene lookup returns CDR1 KGHSH and CDR2 LQKENI. V was trimmed by 4 bases and J by 2 bases, leaving 8 bases between them. This chain's CDR3 is CASSRGTQETQYF. The CDR3, as DNA: TGTGCCAGCTCACGCGGGACGCAAGAGACCCAGTACTTC.

The chain joins TRBV6-1 to TRBJ2-5, with 8 bases that match TRBD2. V lost 5 bases, J lost 0 bases, and 11 bases stayed unmatched. The CDR3 contains 17 residues. Germline V CDR1 and CDR2: MNHNS, SASEGT. In DNA form, the CDR3 reads TGTGCCAGCAGTCCTCGTTTAGCGGGACCGTACCAAGAGACCCAGTACTTC. Translating gives CASSPRLAGPYQETQYF.

Of note for this clonotype: Germline and junction disagree at one end, which may indicate a read error. The chain is built from TRBV5-4 and TRBJ2-1; D is perhaps TRBD1 (6 bases). The CDR3 length is 14 residues. Germline lookup yields CDR1 SGHNT and CDR2 YYREEE (reference sequence). In nucleotides, the CDR3 is TGTGCCAGCAGCGCCACCGGGACACGTCGAGGAAGGATCTTC. Amino acids: CASSATGTRRGRIF.

This clonotype was detected ten times or more. The rearrangement links TRBV28 to TRBJ1-1, with 7 bases aligning to TRBD1. This CDR3 contains 17 residues. V lost 4 bases, J lost 4 bases, and 15 bases stayed unmatched. Germline assignment: CDR1 MDHEN and CDR2 SYDVKM. CDR3 protein: CASSSGQASAFATEAFF. The CDR3 region has the DNA TGTGCCAGCAGTTCTGGACAGGCCTCGGCTTTTGCCACTGAAGCTTTCTTT.

This clonotype was counted at least ten times. This CDR3 reads CSASRFRGGSYEQYF. CDR3 sequence (DNA): TGCAGTGCTAGTAGATTCCGGGGAGGCTCCTACGAGCAGTACTTC. V is TRBV20-1 and J is TRBJ2-7; tentatively, D is TRBD2 (6 bases). The CDR3 is 15 residues long. Germline V gene sequence: CDR1 DFQATT, CDR2 SNEGSKA (reference sequence). Deletions cut 3 bases from V and 0 bases from J, with 15 bases between.

This clonotype was counted at least ten times. The chain employs TRBV11-2 and TRBJ1-1, with a possible D match to TRBD1 (6 bases). Trimming stripped 5 bases from V and 5 bases from J, with 15 bases between. There are 14 residues in the CDR3. Germline CDR1 is SGHAT and CDR2 is FQNNGV. The CDR3 here is CASSPTRGGTEAFF. The CDR3 coding sequence is TGTGCCAGCAGCCCGACCCGAGGGGGGACTGAAGCTTTCTTT.

The chain joins TRBV19 to TRBJ1-2; 7 bases map to TRBD1. The CDR3 is made up of 11 amino acids. Germline CDR1 reads LNHDA; CDR2 reads SQIVND (reference sequence). V lost 8 bases and J lost 6; bases outside the gene matches: 3. The CDR3 DNA reads as TGTGCCAGTGAGGACAGGCATGGCTACACCTTC. It encodes CASEDRHGYTF.

The chain uses TRBV19 and TRBJ2-4; D tentatively fits TRBD1 or TRBD2 (6 bases each). CDR3 length equals 18 residues. Trimming cost V 0 bases and J 0 bases, with 15 bases left between them. CDR1 is LNHDA, CDR2 SQIVND, per germline (reference sequence). CDR3 sequence: CASSIDGQGGLAKNIQYF. The CDR3 DNA is TGTGCCAGTAGTATAGATGGGCAAGGGGGACTAGCCAAAAACATTCAGTACTTC.

The table lists this clonotype with many counts. V gene TRBV19 combines with J gene TRBJ1-5, with TRBD1 as a possible D gene (5 bases). V dropped 6 bases and J dropped 2 bases, with 14 bases sitting between them. The germline CDR1 and CDR2 sequences are LNHDA and SQIVND (reference sequence). This CDR3 has 15 residues. CDR3 sequence: CASRQTGGGNQPQHF. Here the CDR3 DNA reads TGTGCCAGTAGACAGACTGGAGGGGGCAATCAGCCCCAGCATTTT. Looking up the rest from reference TRBV19 and TRBJ1-5 gives the full variable domain: DGGITQSPKYLFRKEGQNVTLSCEQNLNHDAMYWYRQDPGQGLRLIYYSQIVNDFQKGDIAEGYSVSREKKESFPLTVTSAQKNPTAFYLCASRQTGGGNQPQHFGDGTRLSIL.

Points on this clonotype: The DNA is left out, because the CDR3 cannot be placed on it with certainty; the CDR3 is given as TCRdb lists it. This rearrangement joins TRBV6-6 to TRBJ2-2; the table gives TRBD1 as D, unverified against the DNA. Germline-derived CDR1 and CDR2 are MNHNY and SVGAGI (reference sequence). The CDR3 length is 14 residues, termini included. CDR3 region: CASSTPRGELFFFF.

At least ten counts were recorded for this clonotype. The rearrangement joins TRBV9 to TRBJ1-2; D ambiguous. CDR3 size: 13 residues. Germline V gene lookup returns CDR1 SGDLS and CDR2 YYNGEE. Trimming left V 0 bases short and J 5 bases short, with 8 bases between. CDR3: CASSVVLGYGYTF. CDR3 DNA sequence: TGTGCCAGCAGCGTAGTACTTGGGTATGGCTACACCTTC.

This clonotype was counted many times. The CDR3 DNA is TGTGCCAGCAGTTTACTAACCTATGGCTACACCTTC. Amino acids: CASSLLTYGYTF. V is TRBV28 and J is TRBJ1-2; unclear D gene. This CDR3 has 12 amino acids. V was cut by 2 bases and J by 4 bases, with 5 bases left in between. From germline, CDR1 is MDHEN and CDR2 SYDVKM.

In its sample, this clonotype was seen many times. The chain employs TRBV6-5 and TRBJ2-5; weak D call: TRBD2 (6 bases). In germline, CDR1 is MNHEY, CDR2 SVGAGI. Trimming removed 0 bases from V and 2 bases from J, with 13 bases in between. This CDR3 has 16 amino acids. CDR3 sequence: CASSYSRRDLQETQYF. The CDR3 bases are TGTGCCAGCAGTTACTCGAGGCGGGACTTACAAGAGACCCAGTACTTC.

This clonotype was seen ten or more times. The CDR3 DNA is TGTGCCAGCAGCCCCGAGGGGACTAGCGGTCGGGAGCAGTACTTC. It specifies CASSPEGTSGREQYF. The chain recombines TRBV7-2 with TRBJ2-7, with 11 bases lining up with TRBD2. This CDR3 region has 15 residues. Germline CDR1 SGHTA, CDR2 FQGNSA. With 5 bases clipped from V and 7 bases from J, the junction kept 10 bases outside the gene matches.

This clonotype was picked up many times. The DNA for the CDR3 is TGTGCCACCAGCAGAGCCCCAGGGGACACTGAAGCTTTCTTT. Its protein product is CATSRAPGDTEAFF. The rearrangement links TRBV15 to TRBJ1-1; maybe TRBD1 (6 bases). V gave up 1 base and J gave up 3 bases, with 9 bases separating them. Per the germline V gene, CDR1 is LNHNV and CDR2 is YYDKDF (reference sequence). The CDR3 runs to 14 residues.

Regarding this clonotype: A single base is all that separates this from a far larger clone, so a read error is likely. V and J are TRBV28 and TRBJ2-1; 10 bases agree with TRBD2. This CDR3 has 17 residues. Germline CDR1 reads MDHEN; CDR2 reads SYDVKM. V was clipped by 0 bases and J by 10 bases; unmatched bases: 12. The CDR3 loop reads CASSLWTASSGSGEQFF. The CDR3 bases are TGTGCCAGCAGTTTATGGACCGCCTCTAGCGGGAGCGGCGAGCAGTTCTTC.

This clonotype showed up many times. The chain employs TRBV4-3 and TRBJ2-1; the D gene is possibly TRBD2 (5 bases). Germline-derived CDR1 and CDR2 are LGHNA and YSLEER. CDR3 length: 19 residues. Trimming stripped 3 bases from V and 0 bases from J, with 21 bases between. This CDR3 reads CASSHDSWGADLSYNEQFF. Here the CDR3 DNA reads TGCGCCAGCAGCCACGACTCCTGGGGAGCGGACCTCTCCTACAATGAGCAGTTCTTC.

This clonotype was detected ten times or more. This chain joins TRBV20-1 and TRBJ2-5; TRBD2 aligns across 12 bases. The ends lost 5 bases at V and 5 bases at J; junction bases unmatched: 6. The germline V gene encodes CDR1 DFQATT and CDR2 SNEGSKA (reference sequence). This CDR3 has 14 amino acids. For the CDR3, the DNA is TGCAGTGCTGGGGCTCTAGCGGGAGGGGAGACCCAGTACTTC. The encoded protein is CSAGALAGGETQYF.

This clonotype has a count of ten or more. V gene TRBV6-6 combines with J gene TRBJ2-7; D may match TRBD1 or TRBD2 (5 bases each). V lost 5 bases to trimming and J lost 5 bases, with 7 bases between them. The germline V gene encodes CDR1 MNHNY and CDR2 SVGAGI (reference sequence). The CDR3 runs to 11 residues. The CDR3 protein is CASSQGHEQYF. CDR3 nucleotide sequence: TGTGCCAGCAGTCAGGGACACGAGCAGTACTTC.